A selection of T cell receptor beta chains follows, all from one sample in a study of T-cell reconstitution after alpha-beta-depleted transplantation in children. TCRdb re-called the PCR reads through MiXCR, storing one row per CDR3 protein. The table records 28,000 or so distinct CDR3 sequences, 15% to 20% of them present only once. The sample in question was PBMCs, mostly from graft donor cells, obtained 60 days after TCRalphabeta/CD19-depleted stem cell transplant. All receptors derive from a male patient aged 2 to 10 who had a stem cell transplant for acute lymphoblastic leukemia, so the T cells may come from the graft donor. Each CDR3 is given with its conserved first and last residue. Fields, in order: V gene, D gene, clone size, J gene, CDR3 protein, CDR3 DNA. A D gene is named only where the DNA matches it firmly. Some rows have no size entry. The others give once, few or many, or a class for an expanded clone.

TRBV6-5	.	few	TRBJ2-3	CASSPLDADTQYF	TGTGCCAGCAGTCCCCTCGATGCGGATACGCAGTATTTT
TRBV6-5	TRBD1	many	TRBJ1-1	CATALQGAQGEAFF	TGTGCCACCGCCTTACAGGGGGCGCAGGGTGAAGCTTTCTTT
TRBV19	.	few	TRBJ2-1	CASSKVASGSYNEQFF	TGTGCCAGTAGTAAGGTCGCCTCGGGTTCATACAATGAGCAGTTCTTC
TRBV12-3/TRBV12-4	TRBD1	many	TRBJ2-2	CASRLSLTGTYTGELFF	TGTGCCAGCAGGCTCTCACTGACAGGGACGTACACCGGGGAGCTGTTTTTT
TRBV7-2	.	.	TRBJ1-1	CASSLDRVRTEAFF	TGTGCCAGCAGCTTAGATAGGGTGAGGACTGAAGCTTTCTTT
TRBV7-2	.	.	TRBJ2-7	CASSPRGTSYEQYF	TGTGCCAGCAGCCCCCGCGGGACAAGCTACGAGCAGTACTTC
TRBV10-2	.	.	TRBJ1-2	CASSEERALYGYTF	TGCGCCAGCAGTGAAGAGAGGGCACTCTATGGCTACACCTTC
TRBV2	.	.	TRBJ2-7	CASRGTRSYEQYF	TGTGCCAGCAGGGGGACACGCTCCTACGAGCAGTACTTC
TRBV7-8	TRBD2	few	TRBJ2-3	CASSLRLAESTDTQYF	TGTGCCAGCAGCTTGCGACTAGCGGAGAGCACAGATACGCAGTATTTT
TRBV29-1	TRBD1	many	TRBJ1-1	CSVEDRGPRGSNTEAFF	TGCAGCGTTGAAGATAGGGGGCCGAGGGGCTCGAACACTGAAGCTTTCTTT
TRBV6-2/TRBV6-3	TRBD2	few	TRBJ2-1	CASSYRKAGGPVNEQFF	TGTGCCAGCAGTTATAGAAAAGCGGGGGGGCCGGTCAATGAGCAGTTCTTC
TRBV20-1	TRBD1	.	TRBJ1-5	CSARRTGDYSNQPQHF	TGCAGTGCTAGACGGACAGGGGATTATAGCAATCAGCCCCAGCATTTT
TRBV5-1	.	.	TRBJ2-7	CASSLARINRDFSYEQYF	TGCGCCAGCAGCTTGGCTAGGATAAACCGGGACTTCTCCTACGAGCAGTACTTC
TRBV20-1	.	few	TRBJ1-2	CSARTGHGYTF	TGCAGTGCTAGAACAGGGCATGGCTACACCTTC
TRBV28	TRBD2	many	TRBJ2-7	CASSLLGEGSYEQYF	TGTGCCAGCAGTTTATTAGGGGAGGGATCCTACGAGCAGTACTTC
TRBV6-2/TRBV6-3	TRBD1	.	TRBJ1-2	CASSYRGSTGTVKGYTF	TGTGCCAGCAGTTACCGCGGATCGACAGGGACTGTAAAGGGCTACACCTTC
TRBV12-3/TRBV12-4	.	.	TRBJ1-2	CASSLGGGYTF	TGTGCCAGCAGTTTAGGGGGTGGCTACACCTTC
TRBV2	.	.	TRBJ2-1	CASSDRGRNEQFF	TGTGCCAGCAGTGATCGGGGTAGGAATGAGCAGTTCTTC
TRBV6-5	.	.	TRBJ1-1	CASSYYSEAFF	TGTGCCAGCAGTTACTACAGTGAAGCTTTCTTT
TRBV10-3	.	few	TRBJ1-5	CAIRQFGGSNQPQHF	TGTGCCATCCGACAGTTTGGGGGAAGCAATCAGCCCCAGCATTTT
TRBV6-5	.	few	TRBJ1-5	CASSYYHGDNQPQHF	TGTGCCAGCAGTTACTATCACGGTGACAATCAGCCCCAGCATTTT
TRBV12-3/TRBV12-4	.	few	TRBJ2-3	CASSLGPRDTQYF	TGTGCCAGCAGTTTAGGCCCGAGGGATACGCAGTATTTT
TRBV6-9	.	few	TRBJ2-7	CASSRTYSWYF	TGTGCCAGCAGCCGGACCTACTCGTGGTACTTC
TRBV7-2	.	.	TRBJ2-7	CASSPGGRTHWEQYF	TGTGCCAGCAGCCCCGGGGGGCGGACCCATTGGGAGCAGTACTTC
TRBV6-5	.	.	TRBJ1-2	CASSYTTGASYGYTF	TGTGCCAGCAGTTACACCACGGGGGCGAGCTATGGCTACACCTTC
TRBV6-6	.	few	TRBJ2-5	CASNRVVPETQYF	TGTGCCAGCAACCGGGTCGTCCCAGAGACCCAGTACTTC
TRBV20-1	.	few	TRBJ2-7	CSARVSRGTYEQYF	TGCAGTGCTAGGGTGTCTCGGGGGACCTACGAGCAGTACTTC
TRBV2	TRBD1	.	TRBJ2-3	CASSEGGTGADTQYF	TGTGCCAGCAGTGAAGGGGGGACAGGGGCAGATACGCAGTATTTT
TRBV7-9	TRBD1	few	TRBJ2-3	CASSPQGQGGDTQYF	TGTGCCAGCAGCCCCCAGGGACAGGGAGGAGATACGCAGTATTTT